Shown below are 25 T cell receptor beta chains from a single sample sequenced in a study of CXCR3-negative and CXCR3-positive naive CD8 T cells. General study findings and limits: TRB CDR3s were more hydrophobic in CXCR3-positive than in CXCR3-negative naive cells.

The antigens for these receptors are not known. The authors prepared UMI-labeled TRB cDNA libraries by 5' RACE. From the 5' RACE reads, TCRdb lists one entry per CDR3 protein and no DNA. With 60,000 to 65,000 distinct CDR3 sequences in the sample, the ten largest clones hold over 4%. The sequenced sample was naive CXCR3+ CD8+ T cells from blood. Noted subset: CD45RO-CCR7+CD27+CD95- naive CD8+ T cells expressing CXCR3 (TNR3+). Receptors originate from a human donor in good health. Some clones in this sample may be carry-over from other donors' samples.

This chain joins TRBV29-1 and TRBJ2-2; TCRdb calls TRBD1, which cannot be checked without DNA. The CDR3 has 12 residues. CDR1 is SQVTM and CDR2 is ANQGSEA in the germline V gene. The CDR3 region is CSVGGNTGELFF.

The chain's CDR3 is CASSKARIMSDTQYF. The V gene is TRBV21-1, the J gene TRBJ2-3. TRBV21-1 represents a pseudogene. The CDR3 consists of 15 residues.

The gene calls are TRBV12-3 or TRBV12-4 and TRBJ2-5. The CDR3 is made up of 11 amino acids. CDR3 amino acids: CASSSSETQYF.

This chain links TRBV6-2 or TRBV6-3 with TRBJ2-1; TCRdb lists TRBD2, though no DNA is available to test this call. Germline assignment: CDR1 MNHEY and CDR2 SVGEGT. CDR3 length: 14 amino acids. CDR3 protein: CASRAGGPYNEQFF.

The chain recombines TRBV12-3 or TRBV12-4 with TRBJ2-1; TCRdb's D call of TRBD1 is untestable without DNA. This CDR3 is built from 14 residues. CDR3 protein: CASSFGTVPHEQFF.

The chain carries TRBV29-1 and TRBJ2-7; as DNA is missing, the TRBD1 call by TCRdb cannot be tested. Germline V CDR1 and CDR2: SQVTM, ANQGSEA. The CDR3 has 13 amino acids. The CDR3 here is CSVEPGTGDEQYF.

According to its frequency, this clonotype is medium-sized. This chain joins TRBV7-6 and TRBJ2-3; TCRdb selects TRBD2, and the lack of DNA leaves this call unchecked. Germline CDR1 reads SGHVS; CDR2 reads FNYEAQ. This CDR3 is built from 14 residues. CDR3 sequence: CASSLSGGRDTQYF.

V and J are TRBV29-1 and TRBJ2-7; the TCRdb D gene call, TRBD1, has no DNA to confirm it. The CDR3 contains 13 residues. Germline CDR1 reads SQVTM; CDR2 reads ANQGSEA. The CDR3 here is CSAPGTGASEQYF.

The chain couples TRBV7-2 to TRBJ2-1. The CDR3 sequence is 13 residues long. The germline V gene encodes CDR1 SGHTA and CDR2 FQGNSA. The CDR3 spells CASSLAFGNEQFF. Filled out from reference TRBV7-2 and TRBJ2-1, the complete variable domain reads GAGVSQSPSNKVTEKGKDVELRCDPISGHTALYWYRQSLGQGLEFLIYFQGNSAPDKSGLPSDRFSAERTGGSVSTLTIQRTQQEDSAVYLCASSLAFGNEQFFGPGTRLTVL.

This chain uses TRBV29-1 with TRBJ2-7; TCRdb names TRBD2, which stays unverified in the absence of DNA. The CDR3 is made up of 14 amino acids. The germline V gene has CDR1 SQVTM and CDR2 ANQGSEA. CDR3 protein: CSVGASGSSYEQYF.

The rearrangement joins TRBV29-1 to TRBJ1-5; no DNA is available, so the TRBD1 call from TCRdb remains unchecked. Germline loops: CDR1 SQVTM, CDR2 ANQGSEA. CDR3 size: 13 residues. Here the CDR3 reads CSPLAHSNQPQHF.

The gene calls are TRBV20-1 and TRBJ2-7; the TRBD2 assignment by TCRdb is unverifiable without DNA. The CDR3 length is 15 residues. Germline assignment: CDR1 DFQATT and CDR2 SNEGSKA (reference sequence). The CDR3: CSARGAGGHVDEQYF.

CDR3 loop: CASSYGFPTGELFF. The chain links TRBV6-2 or TRBV6-3 to TRBJ2-2. The CDR3 sequence is 14 residues long. CDR1 and CDR2 (germline): MNHEY, SVGEGT.

This chain uses TRBV20-1 with TRBJ2-7; without DNA, the TCRdb call of TRBD1 cannot be checked. Germline lookup yields CDR1 DFQATT and CDR2 SNEGSKA (reference sequence). CDR3 length equals 13 residues. CDR3: CSARDTGFHEQYF.

The V call is TRBV9, the J call TRBJ2-7; TCRdb calls TRBD1, which cannot be checked without DNA. Germline V lookup: CDR1 SGDLS, CDR2 YYNGEE. CDR3 length equals 16 residues. The CDR3 sequence: CASSPASGTEGYEQYF.

The chain uses TRBV5-1 and TRBJ2-3; TCRdb gives TRBD2 as the D gene, but with no DNA this cannot be confirmed. The CDR3 consists of 15 residues. Germline V gives CDR1 SGHRS, CDR2 YFSETQ. Here the CDR3 reads CASSLGGGSTDTQYF.

The chain recombines TRBV29-1 with TRBJ2-5. Germline CDR1 is SQVTM and CDR2 is ANQGSEA. The CDR3 is made up of 11 amino acids. The CDR3: CSVVQLETQYF.

The chain couples TRBV5-6 to TRBJ2-5. Germline V gives CDR1 SGHDT, CDR2 YYEEEE. The CDR3 spans 15 residues. Here the CDR3 reads CASSLSQPRQETQYF.

The chain carries TRBV23-1 and TRBJ1-5; the D call from TCRdb, TRBD1, cannot be confirmed without DNA. TRBV23-1 is treated as an ORF (open reading frame) with a function not yet certain. This CDR3 region has 19 residues. CDR3 sequence: CASSQSTGTATWGNQPQHF.

The chain is built from TRBV6-5 and TRBJ2-3; TCRdb calls TRBD1, which cannot be checked without DNA. Germline CDR1 and CDR2: MNHEY and SVGAGI. The CDR3 has 17 amino acids. Here the CDR3 reads CASSSTGALGRGDTQYF.

This sequence joins TRBV11-3 and TRBJ2-1. Per the germline V gene, CDR1 is SGHNT and CDR2 is YENEEA. The CDR3 contains 13 residues. The CDR3 reads CASSALLINEQFF.

The chain recombines TRBV20-1 with TRBJ2-7. Germline CDR1 reads DFQATT; CDR2 reads SNEGSKA (reference sequence). The CDR3 loop spans 17 amino acids. Here the CDR3 reads CSARDFQRGVGSYEQYF.

V usage is TRBV27 and J usage is TRBJ2-3. Germline V gene sequence: CDR1 MNHEY, CDR2 SMNVEV (reference sequence). The CDR3 consists of 13 residues. Here the CDR3 reads CASSLSTADTQYF.

CDR3: CSVVGTDYNYGYTF. The gene calls are TRBV29-1 and TRBJ1-2. The CDR3 spans 14 residues. CDR1 and CDR2 from the germline V gene are SQVTM and ANQGSEA.

This sequence joins TRBV28 and TRBJ1-5. The CDR3 is made up of 13 amino acids. The V gene's germline CDR1 is MDHEN and CDR2 SYDVKM. CDR3 amino acids: CASSLPANQPQHF.